This entry is about one TCR beta chain. These data are taken from a study of blood T cell repertoires in COVID-19. The CDR3 is made up of 15 amino acids. CDR1 SGHRS and CDR2 YFSETQ come from the germline V gene. With 3 bases clipped from V and 4 bases from J, the junction kept 6 bases outside the gene matches. Authors' data handling: Reference gene primers were amplified, and this amplification served to estimate nucleated cell counts. Profiled with immunoSEQ multiplex PCR; TCRdb holds only in-frame clones, not every one. The D gene and trimming were derived from the DNA, and the V and J assignments and clone size from that table. The repertoire holds around 480,000 clones, with about 85% as singletons. Recovery meant two consecutive negative NP/OP PCR tests, professional clearance, or resolved symptoms.

This chain joins TRBV5-1 and TRBJ2-2; 7 bases align to TRBD1. Sequenced material: PBMCs or T cells enriched from blood (not recorded which). This clonotype was sampled from a woman between 18 and 30 years old who had recovered from COVID-19. The CDR3 loop reads CASSYDRVTTGELFF. The CDR3 nucleotides are TGCGCCAGCAGCTACGACAGGGTGACCACCGGGGAGCTGTTTTTT.